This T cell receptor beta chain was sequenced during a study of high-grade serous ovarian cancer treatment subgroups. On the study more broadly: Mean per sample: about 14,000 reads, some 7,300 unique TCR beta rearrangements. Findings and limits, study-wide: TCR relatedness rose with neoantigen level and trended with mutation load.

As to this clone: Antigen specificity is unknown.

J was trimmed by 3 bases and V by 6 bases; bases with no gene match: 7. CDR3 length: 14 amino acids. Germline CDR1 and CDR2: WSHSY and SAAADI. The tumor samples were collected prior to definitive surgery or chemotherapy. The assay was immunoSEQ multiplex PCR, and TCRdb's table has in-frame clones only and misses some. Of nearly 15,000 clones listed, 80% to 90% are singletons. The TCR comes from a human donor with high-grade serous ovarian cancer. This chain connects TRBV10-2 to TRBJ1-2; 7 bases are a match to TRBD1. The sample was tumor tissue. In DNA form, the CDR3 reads TGCGCCAGCAGGCGGGACAGCCCCTACTATGGCTACACCTTC. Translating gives CASRRDSPYYGYTF.